Below, 22 T cell receptor beta chains from the same sample are listed, as sequenced in a study of vaccination effects on CD4 cells after COVID-19. Generated by immunoSEQ multiplex PCR, the TCRdb table keeps only in-frame clones and is missing some. The table includes about 48,000 clones, 74% detected once. The ViraFEST assay expanded antigen-specific CD4+ T cells with viral peptide pools before sequencing. Researchers isolated CD4+ T cells once ten to eleven days of culture had elapsed. Two doses of either BNT162b2 or mRNA-1273 were given to each participant. Their cognate antigens are unknown. The sequencing here drew on CD4+ T cells from PBMCs cultured with HCoV-OC43 spike peptides, taken after COVID-19 vaccination. Stated subset: HCoV-OC43 spike overlapping peptide pool stimulation. The receptors derive from a human donor who received a COVID-19 vaccine.

This rearrangement joins TRBV18 to TRBJ2-7; D not resolved. The CDR3 spans 13 residues. Germline CDR1 and CDR2: KGHSH and LQKENI. V lost 5 bases to trimming and J lost 5 bases, with 13 bases between them. The DNA of the CDR3 is TGTGCCAGCTCATCCATTCTCGAGGACGAGCAGTACTTC. Protein product: CASSSILEDEQYF.

This clone was seen only a few times. The V and J genes are TRBV6-4 and TRBJ1-1; 7 bases match TRBD1. Germline assignment: CDR1 MRHNA and CDR2 SNTAGT. The J segment lost 1 base and the V segment lost 6 bases, leaving 5 bases of the junction unmatched. CDR3 length: 14 residues. Written as DNA, the CDR3 is TGTGCCAGCAGCGCGGGACAGAGGAACACTGAAGCTTTCTTT. Its protein is CASSAGQRNTEAFF.

The chain couples TRBV9 to TRBJ2-2, with TRBD1 matching 8 bases. The CDR3 has 15 amino acids. V lost 4 bases and J lost 5; bases outside the gene matches: 7. Germline V lookup: CDR1 SGDLS, CDR2 YYNGEE. CDR3: CASSPTTGVTGELFF. Here the CDR3 DNA reads TGTGCCAGCAGCCCGACGACAGGGGTAACCGGGGAGCTGTTTTTT.

The chain combines TRBV19 with TRBJ2-4; D possibly matches TRBD1 or TRBD2 (7 bases each). CDR3 length: 14 residues. The germline V gene has CDR1 LNHDA and CDR2 SQIVND (reference sequence). V was clipped by 3 bases and J by 7 bases, with 13 bases between them. The CDR3 nucleotides read TGTGCCAGTAGTATGGGCCAGGGGGGGAACATTCAGTACTTC. Its translation is CASSMGQGGNIQYF.

This chain connects TRBV7-9 to TRBJ2-7; TRBD1 aligns across 7 bases. CDR1 and CDR2 from the germline V gene are SEHNR and FQNEAQ (reference sequence). The CDR3 has 16 residues. With V trimmed by 2 bases and J by 0 bases, 7 bases remained unmatched. The CDR3 sequence: CASSLSTGTASYEQYF. The CDR3 DNA follows: TGTGCCAGCAGCTTAAGTACGGGGACAGCCTCCTACGAGCAGTACTTC.

Only a few counts were recorded for this clone. This rearrangement joins TRBV6-1 to TRBJ1-5; possibly TRBD1 for D (6 bases). Trimming removed 1 base at V and 2 bases at J, with 12 bases between. This CDR3 contains 16 residues. Germline loops: CDR1 MNHNS, CDR2 SASEGT. Here the CDR3 DNA reads TGTGCCAGCAGTGAAGACGGAGGGGGGCGCAATCAGCCCCAGCATTTT. Translating it yields CASSEDGGGRNQPQHF.

This clone came up a few times. Additional DNA sequences in this sample encode the identical CDR3. The chain recombines TRBV5-4 with TRBJ1-1, with TRBD1 matching over 7 bases. With 3 bases clipped from V and 4 bases from J, the junction kept 3 bases outside the gene matches. CDR1 and CDR2 from the germline V gene are SGHNT and YYREEE (reference sequence). The CDR3 consists of 13 residues. The CDR3 nucleotides are TGTGCCAGCAGCTCCCGACAGGGCACTGAAGCTTTCTTT. Amino acid sequence: CASSSRQGTEAFF.

The chain carries TRBV21-1 and TRBJ1-3; TRBD1, the table's D call, lacks a check against the DNA. TRBV21-1 is labeled a pseudogene. This CDR3 has 19 amino acids. This CDR3 reads CASSKAPTYRILLVDTIYF. The CDR3, as DNA: TGTGCCAGCAGCAAAGCGCCAACGTACAGGATTCTGCTCGTAGACACCATATATTTT.

V is TRBV29-1 and J is TRBJ1-1; D not resolved. CDR1 and CDR2 (germline): SQVTM, ANQGSEA. V dropped 6 bases and J dropped 6 bases, with 14 bases sitting between them. The CDR3 has 12 amino acids. CDR3 DNA: TGCAGCGTCGGACGGTCGGGGTCTGAAGCTTTCTTT. It is translated as CSVGRSGSEAFF. The full variable domain, rest sourced from reference TRBV29-1 and TRBJ1-1, is SAVISQKPSRDICQRGTSLTIQCQVDSQVTMMFWYRQQPGQSLTLIATANQGSEATYESGFVIDKFPISRPNLTFSTLTVSNMSPEDSSIYLCSVGRSGSEAFFGQGTRLTVV.

The chain recombines TRBV27 with TRBJ1-2; D ambiguous. V was pared by 5 bases and J by 5 bases, with 9 bases between. The germline CDR1 and CDR2 sequences are MNHEY and SMNVEV (reference sequence). The CDR3 covers 12 residues. The CDR3 sequence is CASSPLGYGYTF. CDR3 nucleotide sequence: TGTGCCAGCAGTCCCCTCGGATATGGCTACACCTTC.

In this sample, this clone turned up a few times. V and J are TRBV6-1 and TRBJ1-2; possibly TRBD1 for D (5 bases). The CDR3 contains 15 residues. Trimming pared 0 bases from V and 7 bases from J, leaving 15 bases between. Germline V gene data show CDR1 as MNHNS and CDR2 as SASEGT. The CDR3 protein is CASSEAVGAGGGYTF. In DNA, the CDR3 is TGTGCCAGCAGTGAAGCGGTAGGGGCCGGAGGTGGCTACACCTTC.

This clone has more than one count but fewer than ten. This chain connects TRBV2 to TRBJ2-2; 9 bases line up with TRBD2. The V segment lost 6 bases and the J segment 0 bases; nucleotides outside the gene matches: 5. The germline gives CDR1 SNHLY, CDR2 FYNNEI. The CDR3 contains 16 residues. This chain's CDR3 is CASSRLAATNTGELFF. DNA of the CDR3: TGTGCCAGCAGCCGACTAGCGGCTACGAACACCGGGGAGCTGTTTTTT.

In its sample, this clone was seen once. The chain carries TRBV4-1 and TRBJ2-3; the D gene is possibly TRBD1 (6 bases). The V gene's germline CDR1 is MGHRA and CDR2 YSYEKL. The CDR3 runs 17 residues. V lost 3 bases, J lost 2 bases, and 18 bases lay in between. CDR3 nucleotide sequence: TGCGCCAGCAGCCACGAAGGGGGTTGGGGCTACACAGATACGCAGTATTTT. The encoded protein is CASSHEGGWGYTDTQYF.

CDR3 sequence reads: CASSLKGLMNTEAFF. In nucleotides, the CDR3 is TGTGCCAGCAGCTTAAAAGGGCTTATGAACACTGAAGCTTTCTTT. The V gene is TRBV11-2, the J gene TRBJ1-1; D not certain. V lost 2 bases and J lost 0, with 10 bases in between. The CDR3 totals 15 residues. Germline assignment: CDR1 SGHAT and CDR2 FQNNGV.

The chain has TRBV29-1 and TRBJ1-2, with D possibly matching TRBD1 (5 bases). Per the germline V gene, CDR1 is SQVTM and CDR2 is ANQGSEA. The CDR3 has 13 amino acids. Trimming took 4 bases from V and 7 from J, leaving 16 bases between them. CDR3 DNA: TGCAGCGTTGGAGAGGGCAGGGCGGGTGGCTACACCTTC. Amino acids: CSVGEGRAGGYTF. The variable domain in full, completed from reference TRBV29-1 and TRBJ1-2, reads SAVISQKPSRDICQRGTSLTIQCQVDSQVTMMFWYRQQPGQSLTLIATANQGSEATYESGFVIDKFPISRPNLTFSTLTVSNMSPEDSSIYLCSVGEGRAGGYTFGSGTRLTVV.

This chain links TRBV11-2 with TRBJ2-7, with D possibly matching TRBD2 (5 bases). The CDR3 totals 12 residues. From germline, CDR1 is SGHAT and CDR2 FQNNGV. The V gene lost 4 bases and the J gene lost 9 bases, with 13 bases spanning the gap. This CDR3 is CASSSQGRVQYF. CDR3 DNA: TGTGCCAGCAGCTCACAAGGGCGGGTGCAGTACTTC.

The V gene is TRBV7-8, the J gene TRBJ1-2; D remains ambiguous. The V and J ends lost 5 bases and 4 bases respectively, with 8 bases between them. Germline-derived CDR1 and CDR2 are SGHVS and FQNEAQ. The CDR3 consists of 12 residues. The CDR3 coding sequence is TGTGCCAGCAGCCTTTGGGGCTATGGCTACACCTTC. This sequence encodes CASSLWGYGYTF.

This chain joins TRBV14 and TRBJ1-1, with D uncertain. CDR1 and CDR2 from the germline V gene are SGHDN and FVKESK. The CDR3 runs to 13 residues. V lost 3 bases, J lost 0 bases, and 5 bases lay in between. The CDR3 region is CASSHGLNTEAFF. The CDR3 DNA reads TGTGCCAGCAGCCACGGACTGAACACTGAAGCTTTCTTT.

CDR3 sequence reads: CASSPSFSGNTIYF. For the CDR3, the DNA is TGTGCCAGCAGCCCAAGCTTCTCTGGAAACACCATATATTTT. The V and J genes are TRBV5-8 and TRBJ1-3, with D hard to call. The V end lost 4 bases, the J end lost 0 bases, and 8 bases lay between the germline ends. Germline-derived CDR1 and CDR2 are SGHTS and YDEGEE. The CDR3 sequence is 14 residues long. The full variable domain, its missing parts supplied by reference TRBV5-8 and TRBJ1-3, is EAGVTQSPTHLIKTRGQQATLRCSPISGHTSVYWYQQALGLGLQFLLWYDEGEERNRGNFPPRFSGRQFPNYSSELNVNALELEDSALYLCASSPSFSGNTIYFGEGSWLTVV.

The gene calls are TRBV15 and TRBJ2-5; 11 bases map to TRBD2. V lost 2 bases to trimming and J lost 4 bases; unmatched junction nucleotides: 6. Germline CDR1 LNHNV, CDR2 YYDKDF (reference sequence). CDR3 length equals 16 residues. The DNA of the CDR3 is TGTGCCACCAGCAGACGTCTAGCGGGAGGTGGAGAGACCCAGTACTTC. This codes for CATSRRLAGGGETQYF.

Here the CDR3 reads CSVERGRKETQYF. The CDR3 bases are TGCAGCGTTGAGCGGGGCAGAAAAGAGACCCAGTACTTC. The chain couples TRBV29-1 to TRBJ2-5; possibly TRBD2 for D (6 bases). Germline CDR1 and CDR2: SQVTM and ANQGSEA. CDR3 length: 13 residues. The V end lost 3 bases, the J end lost 3 bases, and 11 bases lay between the germline ends.

This sequence joins TRBV29-1 and TRBJ1-2; D possibly corresponds to TRBD1 (5 bases). The CDR3 length is 14 residues. The V gene lost 0 bases and the J gene lost 7 bases, with 15 bases spanning the gap. Germline values: CDR1 SQVTM, CDR2 ANQGSEA. The CDR3 DNA reads TGCAGCGTTGAAGAAGTCCGTGGGGCTAGTGGCTACACCTTC. Amino acids: CSVEEVRGASGYTF.